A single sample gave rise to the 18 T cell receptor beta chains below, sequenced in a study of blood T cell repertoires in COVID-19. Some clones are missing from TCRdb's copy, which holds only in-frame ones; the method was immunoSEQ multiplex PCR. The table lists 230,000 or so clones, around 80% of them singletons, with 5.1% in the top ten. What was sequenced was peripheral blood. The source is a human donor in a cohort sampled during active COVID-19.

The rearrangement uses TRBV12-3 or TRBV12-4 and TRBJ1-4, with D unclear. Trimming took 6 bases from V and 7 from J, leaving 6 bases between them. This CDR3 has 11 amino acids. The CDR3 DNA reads TGTGCCAGCAGGAGTAGTGAAAAACTGTTTTTT. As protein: CASRSSEKLFF.

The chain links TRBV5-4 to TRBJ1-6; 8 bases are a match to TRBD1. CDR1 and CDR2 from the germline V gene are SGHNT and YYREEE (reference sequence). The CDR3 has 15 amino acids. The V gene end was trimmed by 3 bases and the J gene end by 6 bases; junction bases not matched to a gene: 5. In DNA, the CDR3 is TGTGCCAGCAGCTGGCAGGGGGCAAGTAATTCACCCCTCCACTTT. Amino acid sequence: CASSWQGASNSPLHF.

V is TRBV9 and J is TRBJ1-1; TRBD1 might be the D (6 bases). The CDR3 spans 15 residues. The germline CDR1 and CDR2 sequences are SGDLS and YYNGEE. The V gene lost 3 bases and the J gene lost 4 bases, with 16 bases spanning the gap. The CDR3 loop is CASSALRGRGTEAFF. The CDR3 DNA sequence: TGTGCCAGCAGCGCCCTAAGGGGCAGGGGCACTGAAGCTTTCTTT.

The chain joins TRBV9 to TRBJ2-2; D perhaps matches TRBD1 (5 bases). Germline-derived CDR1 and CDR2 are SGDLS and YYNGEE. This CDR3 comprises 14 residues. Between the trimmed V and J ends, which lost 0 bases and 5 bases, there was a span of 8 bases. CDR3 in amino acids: CASSVEGRTGELFF. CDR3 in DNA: TGTGCCAGCAGCGTAGAGGGGCGGACCGGGGAGCTGTTTTTT.

The DNA for the CDR3 is TGTGCCAGCAGCCCAGGGGGCGCATATGGCTACACCTTC. Protein sequence: CASSPGGAYGYTF. This rearrangement joins TRBV6-5 to TRBJ1-2; 8 bases fit TRBD1. V trimming: 6 bases; J trimming: 5 bases; junction bases outside the gene matches: 5. Germline lookup yields CDR1 MNHEY and CDR2 SVGAGI. This CDR3 is built from 13 residues.

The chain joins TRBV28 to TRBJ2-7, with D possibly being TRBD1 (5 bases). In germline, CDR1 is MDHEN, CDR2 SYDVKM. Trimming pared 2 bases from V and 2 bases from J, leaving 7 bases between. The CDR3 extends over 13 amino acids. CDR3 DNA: TGTGCCAGCAGTTTACAGGGCCCCTACGAGCAGTACTTC. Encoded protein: CASSLQGPYEQYF. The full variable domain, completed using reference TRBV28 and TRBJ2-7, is DVKVTQSSRYLVKRTGEKVFLECVQDMDHENMFWYRQDPGLGLRLIYFSYDVKMKEKGDIPEGYSVSREKKERFSLILESASTNQTSMYLCASSLQGPYEQYFGPGTRLTVT.

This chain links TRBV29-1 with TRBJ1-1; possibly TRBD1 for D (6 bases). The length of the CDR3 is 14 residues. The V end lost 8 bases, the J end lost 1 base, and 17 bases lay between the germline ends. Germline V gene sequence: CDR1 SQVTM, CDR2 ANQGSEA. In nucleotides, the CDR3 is TGCAGCACTACTGGGGGCAGTGGGAACACTGAAGCTTTCTTT. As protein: CSTTGGSGNTEAFF.

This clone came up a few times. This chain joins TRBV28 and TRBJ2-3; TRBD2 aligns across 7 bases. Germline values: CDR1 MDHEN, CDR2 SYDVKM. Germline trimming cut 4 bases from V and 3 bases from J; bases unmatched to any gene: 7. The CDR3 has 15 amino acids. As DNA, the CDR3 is TGTGCCAGCAGTTCCATGCCGGGGGGTACAGATACGCAGTATTTT. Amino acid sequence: CASSSMPGGTDTQYF.

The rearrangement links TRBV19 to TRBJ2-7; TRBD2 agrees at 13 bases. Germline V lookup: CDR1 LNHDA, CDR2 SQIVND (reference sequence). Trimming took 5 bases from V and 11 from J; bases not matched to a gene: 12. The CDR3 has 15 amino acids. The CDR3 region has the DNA TGTGCCAGTAGTCTCCGTGGACTAGCGGGAGTTCCTGAGTACTTC. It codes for CASSLRGLAGVPEYF.

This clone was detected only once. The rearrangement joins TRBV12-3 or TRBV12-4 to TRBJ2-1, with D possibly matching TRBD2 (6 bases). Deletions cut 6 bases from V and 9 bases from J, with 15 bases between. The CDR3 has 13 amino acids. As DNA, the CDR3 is TGTGCCAGCAGAGCCACGACTAGTTCTGAGCAGTTCTTC. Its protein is CASRATTSSEQFF.

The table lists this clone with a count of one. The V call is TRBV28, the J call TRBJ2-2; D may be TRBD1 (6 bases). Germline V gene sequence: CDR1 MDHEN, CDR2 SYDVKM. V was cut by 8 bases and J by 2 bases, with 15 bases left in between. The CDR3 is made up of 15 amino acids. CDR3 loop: CASFPLGGNTGELFF. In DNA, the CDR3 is TGTGCCAGCTTCCCGTTAGGGGGTAACACCGGGGAGCTGTTTTTT.

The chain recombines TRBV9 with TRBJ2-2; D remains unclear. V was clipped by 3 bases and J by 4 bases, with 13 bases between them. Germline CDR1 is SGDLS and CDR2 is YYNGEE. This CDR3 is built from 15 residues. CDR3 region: CASSGGQTPTGELFF. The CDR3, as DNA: TGTGCCAGCAGCGGCGGCCAGACCCCCACCGGGGAGCTGTTTTTT.

As DNA, the CDR3 is TGTGCCAGCAGCCCCGGGACAATCTACGAGCAGTACTTC. Protein sequence: CASSPGTIYEQYF. This chain uses TRBV9 with TRBJ2-7, with D possibly TRBD1 on 6 matching bases. CDR1 is SGDLS, CDR2 YYNGEE, per germline. The CDR3 is 13 amino acids. With 4 bases removed from V and 3 bases from J, the gap between germline ends came to 11 bases. Full variable domain (outside the CDR3, taken from reference TRBV9 and TRBJ2-7): DSGVTQTPKHLITATGQRVTLRCSPRSGDLSVYWYQQSLDQGLQFLIQYYNGEERAKGNILERFSAQQFPDLHSELNLSSLELGDSALYFCASSPGTIYEQYFGPGTRLTVT.

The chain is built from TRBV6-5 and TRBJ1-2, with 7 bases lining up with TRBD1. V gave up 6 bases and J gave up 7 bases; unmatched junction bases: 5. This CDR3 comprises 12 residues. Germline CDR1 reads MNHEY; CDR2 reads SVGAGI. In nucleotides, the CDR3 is TGTGCCAGCAGCATTGACAGGGCTGGCTACACCTTC. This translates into CASSIDRAGYTF.

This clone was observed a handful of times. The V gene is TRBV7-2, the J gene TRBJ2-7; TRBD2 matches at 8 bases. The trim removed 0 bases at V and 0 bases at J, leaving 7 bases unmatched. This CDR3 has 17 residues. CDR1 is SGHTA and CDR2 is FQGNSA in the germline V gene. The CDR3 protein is CASSLARTSSRSYEQYF. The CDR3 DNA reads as TGTGCCAGCAGCTTAGCGAGGACTAGCTCCCGCTCCTACGAGCAGTACTTC.

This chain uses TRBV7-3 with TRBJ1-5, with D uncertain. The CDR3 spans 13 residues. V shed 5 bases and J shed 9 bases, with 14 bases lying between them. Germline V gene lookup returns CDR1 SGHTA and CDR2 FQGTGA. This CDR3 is CASSLSALGPQHF. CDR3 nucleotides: TGTGCCAGCAGCCTCTCGGCGCTAGGGCCCCAGCATTTT.

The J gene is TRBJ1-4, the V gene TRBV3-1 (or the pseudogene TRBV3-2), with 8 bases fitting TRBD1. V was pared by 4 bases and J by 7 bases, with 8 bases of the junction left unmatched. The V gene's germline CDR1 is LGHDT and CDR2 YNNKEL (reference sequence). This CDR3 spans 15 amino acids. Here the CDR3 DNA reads TGTGCCAGCAGCCCCCGGACAGGGTCTCTTGAAAAACTGTTTTTT. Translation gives CASSPRTGSLEKLFF.

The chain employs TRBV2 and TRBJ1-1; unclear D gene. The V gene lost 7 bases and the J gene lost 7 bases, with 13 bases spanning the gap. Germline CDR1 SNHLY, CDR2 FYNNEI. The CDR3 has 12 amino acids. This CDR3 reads CASTPDGDEAFF. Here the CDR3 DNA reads TGTGCCAGCACCCCGGACGGGGATGAAGCTTTCTTT.